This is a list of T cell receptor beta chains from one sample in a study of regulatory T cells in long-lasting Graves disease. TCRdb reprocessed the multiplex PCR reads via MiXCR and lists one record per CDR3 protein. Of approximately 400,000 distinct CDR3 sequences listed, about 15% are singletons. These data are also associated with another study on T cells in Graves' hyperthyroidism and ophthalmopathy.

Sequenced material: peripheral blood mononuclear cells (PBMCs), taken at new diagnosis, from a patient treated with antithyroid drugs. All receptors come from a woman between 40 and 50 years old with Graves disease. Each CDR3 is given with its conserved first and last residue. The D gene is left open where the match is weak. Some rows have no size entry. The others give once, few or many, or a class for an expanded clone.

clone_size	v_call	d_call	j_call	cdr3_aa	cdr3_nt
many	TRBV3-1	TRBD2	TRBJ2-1	CASSQLAGEQFF	TGTGCCAGCAGCCAACTAGCGGGGGAGCAGTTCTTC
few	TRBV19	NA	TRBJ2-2	CASTTALNTGELFF	TGTGCCAGTACGACGGCCCTGAACACCGGGGAGCTGTTTTTT
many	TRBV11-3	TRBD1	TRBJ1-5	CASSLWGPGQGTSSNQPQHF	TGTGCCAGCAGCTTATGGGGTCCGGGACAGGGAACGAGTAGTAATCAGCCCCAGCATTTT
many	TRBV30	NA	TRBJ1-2	CAWSGPRDGYTF	TGTGCCTGGAGTGGCCCCAGGGATGGCTACACCTTC
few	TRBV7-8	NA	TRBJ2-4	CASSLEANLDIQYF	TGTGCCAGCAGCTTAGAAGCCAATTTGGACATTCAGTACTTC
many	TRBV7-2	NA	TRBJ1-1	CASRLDVAEAFF	TGTGCCAGCAGGTTGGACGTGGCTGAAGCTTTCTTT
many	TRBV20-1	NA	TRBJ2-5	CSGTGGFGETQYF	TGCAGTGGAACTGGGGGGTTCGGAGAGACCCAGTACTTC
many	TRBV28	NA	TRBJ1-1	CASSIKPRGNTEAFF	TGTGCCAGCAGTATAAAGCCCCGTGGGAACACTGAAGCTTTCTTT
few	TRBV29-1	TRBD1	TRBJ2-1	CSGRQGPYNEQFF	TGCAGCGGACGACAGGGGCCCTACAATGAGCAGTTCTTC
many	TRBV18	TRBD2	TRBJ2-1	CASSRLAGGLNEQFF	TGTGCCAGCTCACGATTAGCGGGAGGTCTCAATGAGCAGTTCTTC
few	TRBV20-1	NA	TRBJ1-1	CSAAGHLNTEAFF	TGCAGTGCAGCGGGACATCTTAACACTGAAGCTTTCTTT
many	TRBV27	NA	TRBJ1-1	CASKLVSGSSEAFF	TGTGCCAGCAAACTCGTCTCAGGGTCGTCAGAAGCTTTCTTT
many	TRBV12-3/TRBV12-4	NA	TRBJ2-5	CASSYNRDQSRVETQYF	TGTGCCAGCAGTTACAACCGGGACCAAAGCCGGGTAGAGACCCAGTACTTC
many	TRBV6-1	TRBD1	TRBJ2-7	CASTKLRDRGHEQYF	TGTGCCAGCACCAAACTGAGGGACAGGGGGCACGAGCAGTACTTC
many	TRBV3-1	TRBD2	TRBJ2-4	CASSQDPTARREAKNIQYF	TGTGCCAGCAGCCAAGATCCGACAGCCAGGCGGGAGGCCAAAAACATTCAGTACTTC
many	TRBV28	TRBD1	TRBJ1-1	CASERQGATEAFF	TGTGCCAGCGAAAGACAGGGGGCCACTGAAGCTTTCTTT
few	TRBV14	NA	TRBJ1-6	CASSQVGTGDNSPLHF	TGTGCCAGCAGCCAAGTTGGAACAGGAGATAATTCACCCCTCCACTTT
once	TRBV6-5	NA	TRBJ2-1	CASSYEQGGYNEQFF	TGTGCCAGCAGTTACGAGCAGGGGGGCTACAATGAGCAGTTCTTC
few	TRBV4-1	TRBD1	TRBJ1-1	CASSQGQGAQTEAFF	TGCGCCAGCAGCCAGGGACAGGGGGCGCAAACTGAAGCTTTCTTT
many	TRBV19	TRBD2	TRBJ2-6	CASRLAGARSGANVLTF	TGTGCCAGTAGGTTAGCGGGAGCTAGATCTGGGGCCAACGTCCTGACTTTC
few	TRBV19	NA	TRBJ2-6	CASSHRDLVAGANVLTF	TGTGCCAGTAGTCACCGGGACTTAGTGGCTGGGGCCAACGTCCTGACTTTC
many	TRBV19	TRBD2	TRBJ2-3	CASSGLAGSTDTQYF	TGTGCCAGCAGCGGACTAGCGGGGAGCACAGATACGCAGTATTTT
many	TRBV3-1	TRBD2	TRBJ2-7	CASSQYSLLAGAEQYF	TGTGCCAGCAGCCAATATTCCCTGCTAGCGGGAGCCGAGCAGTACTTC
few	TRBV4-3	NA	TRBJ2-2	CASSQDWGGLANTGELFF	TGCGCCAGCAGCCAAGATTGGGGGGGCCTAGCGAACACCGGGGAGCTGTTTTTT
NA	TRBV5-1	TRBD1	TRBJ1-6	CASSPTSGTEYNSPLHF	TGCGCCAGCAGCCCTACCTCCGGGACAGAATATAATTCACCCCTCCACTTT
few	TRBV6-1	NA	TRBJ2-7	CASSPTRFGRQVSYEQYF	TGTGCCAGCAGCCCGACGCGGTTCGGGCGGCAGGTCTCCTACGAGCAGTACTTC
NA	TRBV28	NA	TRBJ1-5	CASSLQGLANQPQHF	TGTGCCAGCAGTCTACAGGGACTGGCCAATCAGCCCCAGCATTTT
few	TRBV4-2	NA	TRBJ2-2	CASSQALRSGNTGELFF	TGTGCCAGCAGCCAAGCCCTGAGGTCGGGGAACACCGGGGAGCTGTTTTTT
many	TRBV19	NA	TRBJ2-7	CASSITSGQSDEQYF	TGTGCCAGTAGTATAACCTCCGGTCAGAGCGACGAGCAGTACTTC
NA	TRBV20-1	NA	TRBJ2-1	CSASIPSYNEQFF	TGCAGTGCTAGCATCCCTTCGTACAATGAGCAGTTCTTC
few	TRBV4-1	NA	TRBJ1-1	CASRRSGAKNTEAFF	TGCGCCAGCAGAAGATCAGGGGCCAAGAACACTGAAGCTTTCTTT
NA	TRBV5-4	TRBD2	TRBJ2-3	CASSLGSGSSSDTQYF	TGTGCCAGCAGCTTGGGTAGCGGGAGTTCTTCAGATACGCAGTATTTT
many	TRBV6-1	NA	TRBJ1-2	CASSPGGHYGYTF	TGTGCCAGCAGCCCGGGTGGCCACTATGGCTACACCTTC
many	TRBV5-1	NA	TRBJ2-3	CASSLRSTSDTQYF	TGCGCCAGCAGCTTGCGCTCGACATCAGATACGCAGTATTTT
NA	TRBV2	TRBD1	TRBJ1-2	CASSDAPWTGRDGYTF	TGTGCCAGCAGTGATGCCCCCTGGACAGGTCGGGATGGCTACACCTTC